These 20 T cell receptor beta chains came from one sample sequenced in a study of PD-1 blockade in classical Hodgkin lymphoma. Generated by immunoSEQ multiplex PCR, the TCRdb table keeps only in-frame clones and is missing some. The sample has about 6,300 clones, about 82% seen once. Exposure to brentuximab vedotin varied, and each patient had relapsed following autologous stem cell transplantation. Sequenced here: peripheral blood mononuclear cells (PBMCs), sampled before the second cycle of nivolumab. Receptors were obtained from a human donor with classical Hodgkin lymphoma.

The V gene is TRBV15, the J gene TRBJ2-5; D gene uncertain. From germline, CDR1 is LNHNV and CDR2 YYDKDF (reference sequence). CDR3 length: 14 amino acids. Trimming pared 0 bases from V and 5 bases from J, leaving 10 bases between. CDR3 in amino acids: CATSRDSRSETQYF. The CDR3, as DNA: TGTGCCACCAGCAGAGATTCCCGGTCGGAGACCCAGTACTTC.

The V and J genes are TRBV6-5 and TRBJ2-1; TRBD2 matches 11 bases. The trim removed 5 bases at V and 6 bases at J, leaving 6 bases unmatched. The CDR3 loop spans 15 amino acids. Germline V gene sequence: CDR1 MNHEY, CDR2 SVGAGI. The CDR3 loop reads CASSLTSGSINEQFF. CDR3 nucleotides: TGTGCCAGCAGTCTCACTAGCGGGAGTATCAATGAGCAGTTCTTC.

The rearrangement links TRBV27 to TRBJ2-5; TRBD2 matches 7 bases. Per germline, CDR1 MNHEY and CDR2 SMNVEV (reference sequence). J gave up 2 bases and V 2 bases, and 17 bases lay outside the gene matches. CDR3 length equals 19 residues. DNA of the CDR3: TGTGCCAGCAGTTTAGCTTATGAGCGGGAAGGATCCTGGCAAGAGACCCAGTACTTC. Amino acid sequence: CASSLAYEREGSWQETQYF.

The chain's CDR3 is CASSWARGGRINEQFF. The CDR3 DNA reads TGTGCCAGCAGCTGGGCGCGGGGGGGCCGTATCAATGAGCAGTTCTTC. The chain carries TRBV5-6 and TRBJ2-1; TRBD2 agrees at 9 bases. Trimming cost V 3 bases and J 6 bases; bases outside gene matches: 10. The CDR3 is 16 residues long. In germline, CDR1 is SGHDT, CDR2 YYEEEE.

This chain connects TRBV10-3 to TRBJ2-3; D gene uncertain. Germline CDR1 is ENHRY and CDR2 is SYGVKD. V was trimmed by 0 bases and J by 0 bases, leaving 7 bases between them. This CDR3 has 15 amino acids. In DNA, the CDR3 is TGTGCCATCAGTGAGTCGATATTGAGCACAGATACGCAGTATTTT. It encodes CAISESILSTDTQYF.

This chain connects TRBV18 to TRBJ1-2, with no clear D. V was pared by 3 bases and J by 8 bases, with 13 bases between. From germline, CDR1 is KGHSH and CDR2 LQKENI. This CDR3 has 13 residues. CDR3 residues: CASSPDGGNGYTF. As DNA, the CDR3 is TGTGCCAGCTCACCCGACGGAGGGAACGGCTACACCTTC.

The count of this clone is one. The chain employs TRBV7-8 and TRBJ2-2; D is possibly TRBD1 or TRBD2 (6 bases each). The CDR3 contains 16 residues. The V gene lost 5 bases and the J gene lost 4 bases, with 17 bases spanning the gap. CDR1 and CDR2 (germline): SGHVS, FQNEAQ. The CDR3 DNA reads TGTGCCAGCAGCCCTATGGGGGGCGCCCCCACCGGGGAGCTGTTTTTT. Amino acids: CASSPMGGAPTGELFF.

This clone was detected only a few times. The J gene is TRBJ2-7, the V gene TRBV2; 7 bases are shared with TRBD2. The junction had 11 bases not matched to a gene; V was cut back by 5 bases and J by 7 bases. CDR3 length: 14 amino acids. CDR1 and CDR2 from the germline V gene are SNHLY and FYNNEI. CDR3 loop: CASSRGVADLEQYV. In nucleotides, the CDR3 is TGTGCCAGCAGTCGGGGGGTGGCAGACCTTGAGCAGTACGTC.

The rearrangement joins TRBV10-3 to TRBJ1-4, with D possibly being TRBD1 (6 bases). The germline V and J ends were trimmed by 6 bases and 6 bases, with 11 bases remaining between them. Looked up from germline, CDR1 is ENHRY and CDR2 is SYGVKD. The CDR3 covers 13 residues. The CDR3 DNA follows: TGTGCCATCAGACAGGGCAGGGATGAAAAACTGTTTTTT. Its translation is CAIRQGRDEKLFF.

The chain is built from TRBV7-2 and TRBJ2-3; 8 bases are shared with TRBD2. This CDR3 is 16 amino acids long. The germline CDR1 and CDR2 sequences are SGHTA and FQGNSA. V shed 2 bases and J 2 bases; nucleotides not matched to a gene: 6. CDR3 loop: CASSLNGRALTDTQYF. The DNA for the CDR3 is TGTGCCAGCAGCTTAAACGGGAGGGCCCTCACAGATACGCAGTATTTT.

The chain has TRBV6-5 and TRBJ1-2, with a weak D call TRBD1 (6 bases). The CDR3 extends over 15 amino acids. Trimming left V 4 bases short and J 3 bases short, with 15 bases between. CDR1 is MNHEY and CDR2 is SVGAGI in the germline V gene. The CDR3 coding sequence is TGTGCCAGCAGTTCCGCTCCCGGGGGCTACTATGGCTACACCTTC. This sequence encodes CASSSAPGGYYGYTF.

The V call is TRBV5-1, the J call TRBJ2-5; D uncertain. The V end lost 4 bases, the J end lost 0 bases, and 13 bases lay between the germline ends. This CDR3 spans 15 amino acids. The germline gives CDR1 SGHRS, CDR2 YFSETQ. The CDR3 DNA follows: TGCGCCAGCAGCCCACGGTCCCGGGACCAAGAGACCCAGTACTTC. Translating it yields CASSPRSRDQETQYF.

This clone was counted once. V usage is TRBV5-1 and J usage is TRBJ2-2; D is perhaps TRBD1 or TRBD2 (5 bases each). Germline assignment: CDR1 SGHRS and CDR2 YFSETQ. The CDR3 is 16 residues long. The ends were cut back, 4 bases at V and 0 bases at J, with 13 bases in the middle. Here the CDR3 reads CASSVGDRPNTGELFF. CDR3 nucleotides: TGCGCCAGCAGCGTGGGAGACAGACCGAACACCGGGGAGCTGTTTTTT.

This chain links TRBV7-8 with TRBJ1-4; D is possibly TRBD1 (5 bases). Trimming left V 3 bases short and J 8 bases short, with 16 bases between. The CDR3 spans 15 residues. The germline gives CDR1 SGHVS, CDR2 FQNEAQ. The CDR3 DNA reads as TGTGCCAGCAGCTTTCGGGGAAGCCAGGGAGAAAAACTGTTTTTT. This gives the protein CASSFRGSQGEKLFF.

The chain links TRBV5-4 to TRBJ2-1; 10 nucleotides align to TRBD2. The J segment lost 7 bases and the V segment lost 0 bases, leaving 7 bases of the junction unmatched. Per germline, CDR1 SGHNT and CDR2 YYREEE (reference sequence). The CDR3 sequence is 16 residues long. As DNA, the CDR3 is TGTGCCAGCAGCTTGGATCTAGCGGGGGCCGGGAATGAGCAGTTCTTC. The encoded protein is CASSLDLAGAGNEQFF.

In DNA, the CDR3 is TGTGCCAGCAGCTCCGGGACAGGGTCTGGAAACACCATATATTTT. It specifies CASSSGTGSGNTIYF. The J gene is TRBJ1-3, the V gene TRBV7-9; 9 bases match TRBD1. The J segment lost 1 base and the V segment lost 4 bases, leaving 2 bases of the junction unmatched. CDR1 is SEHNR and CDR2 is FQNEAQ in the germline V gene (reference sequence). This CDR3 has 15 amino acids.

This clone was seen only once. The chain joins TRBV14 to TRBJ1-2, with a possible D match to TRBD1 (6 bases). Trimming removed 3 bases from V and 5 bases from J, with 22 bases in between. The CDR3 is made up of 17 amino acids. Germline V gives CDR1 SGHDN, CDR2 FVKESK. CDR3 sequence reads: CASSQAGGGRARYGYTF. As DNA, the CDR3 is TGTGCCAGCAGCCAGGCTGGGGGCGGAAGGGCCCGATATGGCTACACCTTC.

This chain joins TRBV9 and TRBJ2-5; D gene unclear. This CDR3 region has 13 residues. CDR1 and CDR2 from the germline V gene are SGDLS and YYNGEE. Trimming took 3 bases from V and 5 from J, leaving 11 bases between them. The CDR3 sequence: CASSAGPGETQYF. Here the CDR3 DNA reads TGTGCCAGCAGCGCAGGTCCCGGCGAGACCCAGTACTTC.

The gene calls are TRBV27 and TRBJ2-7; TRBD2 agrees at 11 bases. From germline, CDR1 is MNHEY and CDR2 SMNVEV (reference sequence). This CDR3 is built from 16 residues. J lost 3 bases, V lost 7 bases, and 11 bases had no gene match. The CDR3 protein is CASKRTGTSGNYEQYV. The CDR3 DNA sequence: TGTGCCAGCAAAAGGACCGGGACTAGCGGAAACTACGAGCAGTACGTC.

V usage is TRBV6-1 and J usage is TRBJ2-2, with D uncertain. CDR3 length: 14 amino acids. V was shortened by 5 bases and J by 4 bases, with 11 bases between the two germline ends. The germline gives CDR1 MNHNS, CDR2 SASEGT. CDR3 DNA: TGTGCCAGCAGTTGGGTAGTTGGCACCGGGGAGCTGTTTTTT. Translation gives CASSWVVGTGELFF.